This T cell receptor (beta chain) was sequenced in a study of T cells in Graves' hyperthyroidism and ophthalmopathy. Background on the study: Sampling of peripheral blood happened at initial diagnosis, prior to any treatment. Study-wide points: Ophthalmopathy prediction by the model preceded onset by a median approximately six months.

This clonotype was counted ten times or more. Its antigen is not known. Clinical symptoms, serum thyroxine and TRAb, thyroid ultrasound and orbital computed tomography were used for the diagnoses. V lost 2 bases, J lost 7 bases, and 11 bases lay in between. Germline-derived CDR1 and CDR2 are MNHEY and SMNVEV (reference sequence). The CDR3 is 13 residues long. There were TCR beta CDR3 regions amplified from RNA transcripts. HTBI primers were the set used in a first-round RT-PCR of the TCR CDR3. TCRdb processed the multiplex PCR reads anew with MiXCR; each CDR3 protein has one entry. The profile shows 450,000 to 650,000 distinct CDR3 sequences, over 15% of them singletons.

This TCR derives from a woman aged 18-35 years with Graves' ophthalmopathy. Sample: blood. The gene calls are TRBV27 and TRBJ1-2; D remains unclear. The CDR3 DNA is TGTGCCAGCAGTTTAGGAGAAAAAAGTGGCTACACCTTC. Protein product: CASSLGEKSGYTF.